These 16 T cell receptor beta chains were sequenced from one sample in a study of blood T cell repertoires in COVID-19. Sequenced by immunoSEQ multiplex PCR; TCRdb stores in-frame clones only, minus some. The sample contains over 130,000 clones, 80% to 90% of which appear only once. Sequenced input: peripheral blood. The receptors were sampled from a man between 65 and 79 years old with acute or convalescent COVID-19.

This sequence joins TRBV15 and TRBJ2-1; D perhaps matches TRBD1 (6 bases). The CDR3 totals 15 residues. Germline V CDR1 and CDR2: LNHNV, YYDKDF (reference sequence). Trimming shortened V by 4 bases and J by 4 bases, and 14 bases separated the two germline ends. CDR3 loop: CATSTGANRYNEQFF. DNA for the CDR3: TGTGCCACCAGCACAGGGGCTAACCGATACAATGAGCAGTTCTTC.

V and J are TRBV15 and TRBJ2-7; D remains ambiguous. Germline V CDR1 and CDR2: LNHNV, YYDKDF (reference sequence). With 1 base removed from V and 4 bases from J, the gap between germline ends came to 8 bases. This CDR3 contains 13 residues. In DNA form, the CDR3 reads TGTGCCACCAGCAGAGTGGTCCAGTACGAGCAGTACTTC. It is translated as CATSRVVQYEQYF.

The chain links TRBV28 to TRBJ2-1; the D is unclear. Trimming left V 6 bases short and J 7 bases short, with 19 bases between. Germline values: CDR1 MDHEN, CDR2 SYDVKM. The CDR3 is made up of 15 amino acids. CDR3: CASSKEQSPLNEQFF. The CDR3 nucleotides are TGTGCCAGCAGCAAAGAACAGTCGCCCCTAAATGAGCAGTTCTTC. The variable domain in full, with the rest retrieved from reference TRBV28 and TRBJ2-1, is DVKVTQSSRYLVKRTGEKVFLECVQDMDHENMFWYRQDPGLGLRLIYFSYDVKMKEKGDIPEGYSVSREKKERFSLILESASTNQTSMYLCASSKEQSPLNEQFFGPGTRLTVL.

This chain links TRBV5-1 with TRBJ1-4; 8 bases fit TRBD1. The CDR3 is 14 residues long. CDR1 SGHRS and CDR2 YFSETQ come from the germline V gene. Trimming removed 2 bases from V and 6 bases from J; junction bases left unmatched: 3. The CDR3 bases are TGCGCCAGCAGCTTAGAGACAGGGGATGAAAAACTGTTTTTT. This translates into CASSLETGDEKLFF.

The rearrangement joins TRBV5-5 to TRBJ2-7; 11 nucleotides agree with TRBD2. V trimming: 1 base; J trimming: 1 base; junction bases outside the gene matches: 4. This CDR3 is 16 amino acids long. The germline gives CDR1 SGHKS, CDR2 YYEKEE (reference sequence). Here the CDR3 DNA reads TGTGCCAGCAGCTTGTCCCTAGCGGGGGGTTCCTACGAGCAGTACTTC. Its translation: CASSLSLAGGSYEQYF.

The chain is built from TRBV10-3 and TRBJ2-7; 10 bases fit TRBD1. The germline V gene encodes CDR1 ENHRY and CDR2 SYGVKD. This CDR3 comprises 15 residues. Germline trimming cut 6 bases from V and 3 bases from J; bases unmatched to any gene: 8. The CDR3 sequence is CAIRRGTGDNYEQYF. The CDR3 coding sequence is TGTGCCATCAGAAGGGGGACAGGGGATAACTACGAGCAGTACTTC.

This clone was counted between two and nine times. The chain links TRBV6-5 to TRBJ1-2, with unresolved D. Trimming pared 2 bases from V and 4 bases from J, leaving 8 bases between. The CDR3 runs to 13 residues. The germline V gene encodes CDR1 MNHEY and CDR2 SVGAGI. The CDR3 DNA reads TGTGCCAGCAGTTACGAGGTGGGCTATGGCTACACCTTC. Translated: CASSYEVGYGYTF.

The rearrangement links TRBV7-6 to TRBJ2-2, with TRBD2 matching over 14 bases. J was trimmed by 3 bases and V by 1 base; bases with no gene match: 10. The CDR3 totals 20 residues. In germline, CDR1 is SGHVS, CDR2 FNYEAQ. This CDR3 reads CASSLDPGLAGEEYTGELFF. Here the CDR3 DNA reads TGTGCCAGCAGCTTAGATCCGGGACTAGCGGGAGAAGAGTACACCGGGGAGCTGTTTTTT.

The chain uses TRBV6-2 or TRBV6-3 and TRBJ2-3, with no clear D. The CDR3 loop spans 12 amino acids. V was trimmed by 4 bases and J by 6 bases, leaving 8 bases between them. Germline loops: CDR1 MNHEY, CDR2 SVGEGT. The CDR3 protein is CASSSLGDTQYF. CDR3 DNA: TGTGCCAGCAGTTCCCTAGGTGATACGCAGTATTTT.

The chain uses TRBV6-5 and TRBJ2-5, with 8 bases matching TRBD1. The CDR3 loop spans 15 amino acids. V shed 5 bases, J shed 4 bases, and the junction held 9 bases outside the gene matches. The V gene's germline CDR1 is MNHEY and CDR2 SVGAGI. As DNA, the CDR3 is TGTGCCAGCAGTCAACCGTCAGGGGGCGCAGAGACCCAGTACTTC. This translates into CASSQPSGGAETQYF.

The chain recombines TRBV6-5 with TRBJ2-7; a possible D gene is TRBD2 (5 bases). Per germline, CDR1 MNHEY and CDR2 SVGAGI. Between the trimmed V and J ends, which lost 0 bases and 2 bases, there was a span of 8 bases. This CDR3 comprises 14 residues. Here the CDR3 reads CASSYSGAPYEQYF. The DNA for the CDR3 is TGTGCCAGCAGTTACTCGGGAGCCCCCTACGAGCAGTACTTC.

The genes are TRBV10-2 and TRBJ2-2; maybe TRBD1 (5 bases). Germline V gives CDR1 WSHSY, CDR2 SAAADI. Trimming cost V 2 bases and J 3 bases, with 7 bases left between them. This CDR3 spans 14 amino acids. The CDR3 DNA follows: TGCGCCAGCAGTGAGCTCAGGGACACCGGGGAGCTGTTTTTT. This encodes CASSELRDTGELFF.

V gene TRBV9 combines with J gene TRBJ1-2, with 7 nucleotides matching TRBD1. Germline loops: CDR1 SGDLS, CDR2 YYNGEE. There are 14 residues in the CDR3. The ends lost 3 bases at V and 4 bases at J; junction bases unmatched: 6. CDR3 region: CASSALQGGYGYTF. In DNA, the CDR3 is TGTGCCAGCAGCGCCCTTCAGGGGGGCTATGGCTACACCTTC.

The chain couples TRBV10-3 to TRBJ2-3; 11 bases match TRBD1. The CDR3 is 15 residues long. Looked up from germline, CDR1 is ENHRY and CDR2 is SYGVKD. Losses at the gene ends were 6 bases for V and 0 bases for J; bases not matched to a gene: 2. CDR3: CAIRGQGGSTDTQYF. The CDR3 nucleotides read TGTGCCATCAGGGGACAGGGGGGTAGCACAGATACGCAGTATTTT.

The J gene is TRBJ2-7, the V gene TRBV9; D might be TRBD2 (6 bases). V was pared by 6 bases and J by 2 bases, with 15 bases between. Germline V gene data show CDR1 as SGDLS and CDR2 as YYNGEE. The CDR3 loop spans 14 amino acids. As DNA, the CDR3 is TGTGCCAGCACCCCGACCGGGACTCCCTACGAGCAGTACTTC. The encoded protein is CASTPTGTPYEQYF.

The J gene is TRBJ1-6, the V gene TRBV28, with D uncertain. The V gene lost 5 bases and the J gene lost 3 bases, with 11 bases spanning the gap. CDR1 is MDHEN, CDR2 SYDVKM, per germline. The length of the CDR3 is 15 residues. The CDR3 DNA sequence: TGTGCCAGCAGTCTCCCCAGGCTCTATAATTCACCCCTCCACTTT. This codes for CASSLPRLYNSPLHF.